These 5 T cell receptor beta chains were all obtained from the same sample, sequenced in a study of cytomegalovirus exposure and HLA in healthy donors. This PCR relied on a set of 60 Vbeta primers and 13 Jbeta primers. Profiling relied on immunoSEQ multiplex PCR, and the TCRdb table lists in-frame clones only, not all of them. There are fewer than 200,000 clones in the sample; about 85% occur only once, and under 5% lies in the top ten. Sample: PBMCs. These receptors were taken from a woman aged 50 to 60 in good health and CMV-seropositive.

The chain carries TRBV18 and TRBJ2-1; 7 nucleotides line up with TRBD2. The junction had 10 bases not matched to a gene; V was cut back by 2 bases and J by 3 bases. Germline CDR1 KGHSH, CDR2 LQKENI. This CDR3 spans 17 amino acids. CDR3 nucleotides: TGTGCCAGCTCACCAGTGTCGGGGCGGGGGATCTACAATGAGCAGTTCTTC. Encoded protein: CASSPVSGRGIYNEQFF.

The gene calls are TRBV18 and TRBJ2-7; TRBD1 matches 8 bases. In germline, CDR1 is KGHSH, CDR2 LQKENI. J gave up 6 bases and V 4 bases, and 11 bases lay outside the gene matches. The CDR3 loop spans 15 amino acids. CDR3 coding DNA: TGTGCCAGCTCACGCTCAGGACAGGGTGAGGGCGAGCAGTACTTC. Translation: CASSRSGQGEGEQYF. Full variable domain (rest looked up from reference TRBV18 and TRBJ2-7): NAGVMQNPRHLVRRRGQEARLRCSPMKGHSHVYWYRQLPEEGLKFMVYLQKENIIDESGMPKERFSAEFPKEGPSILRIQQVVRGDSAAYFCASSRSGQGEGEQYFGPGTRLTVT.

This clone appeared once. The J gene is TRBJ2-3, the V gene TRBV2; D is perhaps TRBD1 (6 bases). Germline CDR1 and CDR2: SNHLY and FYNNEI. CDR3 size: 19 residues. V was clipped by 0 bases and J by 4 bases, with 23 bases between them. The CDR3 protein is CASSEAQFTDSPNSDTQYF. The CDR3 region has the DNA TGTGCCAGCAGTGAAGCCCAATTTACGGACAGCCCCAACTCAGATACGCAGTATTTT.

This chain connects TRBV27 to TRBJ1-1; D not resolved. V lost 2 bases and J lost 4, with 8 bases in between. Germline-derived CDR1 and CDR2 are MNHEY and SMNVEV (reference sequence). The CDR3 is 13 residues long. CDR3 protein: CASSLMARTEAFF. CDR3 DNA: TGTGCCAGCAGTTTAATGGCACGCACTGAAGCTTTCTTT.

The rearrangement links TRBV28 to TRBJ2-5, with 9 bases lining up with TRBD1. Germline V lookup: CDR1 MDHEN, CDR2 SYDVKM. V dropped 4 bases and J dropped 5; count of bases not matched to a gene: 11. This CDR3 has 16 residues. The CDR3: CASSYRPGQGMETQYF. In nucleotides, the CDR3 is TGTGCCAGCAGTTACAGGCCGGGACAGGGCATGGAGACCCAGTACTTC.